The rows below give T cell receptor beta chains drawn from one sample of a study of beta chain features in type 1 diabetes. Only in-frame clones appear in the TCRdb table, and some are missing; sequencing was by immunoSEQ multiplex PCR. Here the sample spans 500,000 to 700,000 clones, 15% being singletons. What was sequenced was naive CD4+ T cells from blood. The receptors come from a man aged 18 to 30 in good health. The CDR3 runs from the conserved cysteine through the conserved F or W. Fields, in order: J gene, CDR3 length, clone size, V gene, D gene, CDR3 protein, CDR3 DNA. The D gene is left open where the match is weak. Size tells how often a clone was seen (once, few, many) or the class of an expanded clone, and some rows leave it out.

TRBJ2-7,14,.,TRBV29-1,TRBD2,CSVEDRRGGYEQYF,TGCAGCGTTGAAGATCGTCGGGGGGGCTACGAGCAGTACTTC
TRBJ1-2,17,.,TRBV2,.,CASSQDRPVISNYGYTF,TGTGCCAGCAGTCAGGACAGACCGGTTATCTCTAACTATGGCTACACCTTC
TRBJ1-5,15,.,TRBV28,.,CASSFPQGLSQPQHF,TGTGCCAGCAGTTTCCCTCAGGGGCTAAGTCAGCCCCAGCATTTT
TRBJ2-7,15,few,TRBV18,TRBD2,CASSPTSGRVYEQYF,TGTGCCAGCTCACCGACTAGCGGGAGGGTCTACGAGCAGTACTTC
TRBJ2-1,15,.,TRBV10-3,.,CAISAGGAGTNEQFF,TGTGCCATCAGTGCGGGGGGCGCAGGGACCAATGAGCAGTTCTTC
TRBJ2-6,16,few,TRBV19,TRBD1,CASSSGQSSGANVLTF,TGTGCCAGTAGTTCGGGACAGAGCTCTGGGGCCAACGTCCTGACTTTC
TRBJ2-4,15,.,TRBV19,.,CASSIRALAKNIQYF,TGTGCCAGTAGTATACGGGCGCTAGCCAAAAACATTCAGTACTTC
TRBJ2-2,16,few,TRBV4-1,.,CASRRTWAHNTGELFF,TGCGCCAGCAGACGGACCTGGGCACACAACACCGGGGAGCTGTTTTTT
TRBJ1-5,14,.,TRBV5-1,.,CASSLTGSNQPQHF,TGCGCCAGCAGCTTGACAGGGTCCAATCAGCCCCAGCATTTT
TRBJ2-2,15,.,TRBV11-2,.,CASSLVATNTGELFF,TGTGCCAGCAGCTTAGTTGCAACGAACACCGGGGAGCTGTTTTTT
TRBJ2-7,15,.,TRBV5-1,.,CASTFFHQGPYEQYF,TGCGCCAGCACCTTCTTCCACCAGGGACCCTACGAGCAGTACTTC
TRBJ2-2,16,.,TRBV4-1,.,CASSQVPRVVTGELFF,TGCGCCAGCAGCCAAGTACCGAGAGTCGTCACCGGGGAGCTGTTTTTT
TRBJ2-7,14,few,TRBV29-1,.,CSVVLGDSPYEQYF,TGCAGCGTTGTTTTGGGGGATTCCCCCTACGAGCAGTACTTC
TRBJ1-2,16,.,TRBV6-5,.,CASSWGGRDGNYGYTF,TGTGCCAGCAGTTGGGGAGGGCGGGACGGAAACTATGGCTACACCTTC
TRBJ2-7,15,.,TRBV7-2,TRBD2,CASSSGTSGSYEQYF,TGTGCCAGCAGTTCCGGGACTAGCGGATCCTACGAGCAGTACTTC
TRBJ2-7,14,few,TRBV21-1,.,CASSRTGFTYEQYF,TGTGCCAGCAGCCGGACAGGGTTTACCTACGAGCAGTACTTC
TRBJ2-7,16,few,TRBV27,TRBD1,CASSPRDRLTPYEQYF,TGTGCCAGCAGCCCCCGGGACAGACTTACCCCCTACGAGCAGTACTTC